The 12 T cell receptor beta chains given below trace back to one sample, sequenced in a study of T cells in Graves' hyperthyroidism and ophthalmopathy. Regions amplified from RNA transcripts were the TCR beta CDR3 regions. The TCR CDR3 first-round RT-PCR relied on the HTBI primer set. MiXCR, run by TCRdb on the multiplex PCR reads, gives a single entry per CDR3 protein. Counted here are approximately 590,000 distinct CDR3 sequences, roughly 50% occurring once; the ten biggest clones make up about 7.9%. Sequenced: peripheral blood or thyroid tissue (not recorded which). The receptors here all came from a woman under 30 with Graves' hyperthyroidism.

V and J are TRBV2 and TRBJ2-7; TRBD1 is a possible D gene (5 bases). The V gene's germline CDR1 is SNHLY and CDR2 FYNNEI. Trimming stripped 2 bases from V and 7 bases from J, with 15 bases between. CDR3 length equals 14 residues. CDR3 coding DNA: TGTGCCAGCAGTGAATACGTCAGGGCCGAGGAGCAGTACTTC. Its protein is CASSEYVRAEEQYF.

The chain recombines TRBV7-7 with TRBJ2-7, with D uncertain. From germline, CDR1 is SSHAT and CDR2 FNYEAQ (reference sequence). Trimming removed 1 base at V and 7 bases at J, with 11 bases between. The CDR3 runs to 13 residues. CDR3 amino acids: CASSLGFGNEQYF. DNA of the CDR3: TGTGCCAGCAGCTTAGGGTTTGGCAATGAGCAGTACTTC.

This clonotype was found many times. CDR3 protein: CSARSLQNSGNQPQHF. CDR3 nucleotides: TGCAGTGCCCGTAGCCTCCAAAATTCGGGCAATCAGCCCCAGCATTTT. J is TRBJ1-5 and V is TRBV20-1; D is undetermined. CDR3 length equals 16 residues. Trimming stripped 6 bases from V and 2 bases from J, with 20 bases between. Germline values: CDR1 DFQATT, CDR2 SNEGSKA (reference sequence).

The chain carries TRBV29-1 and TRBJ1-2; D is possibly TRBD1 (5 bases). V was shortened by 5 bases and J by 7 bases, with 26 bases between the two germline ends. The CDR3 length is 16 residues. CDR1 is SQVTM, CDR2 ANQGSEA, per germline. CDR3 DNA: TGCAGCGTTCGCGGACTAGCGGGTAGGGGCGTCTTTGGCTACACCTTC. This gives the protein CSVRGLAGRGVFGYTF.

Only a few counts were recorded for this clonotype. V usage is TRBV25-1 and J usage is TRBJ1-2; D gene uncertain. This CDR3 contains 13 residues. The ends were cut back, 7 bases at V and 5 bases at J, with 14 bases in the middle. Germline V gives CDR1 MGHDK, CDR2 SYGVNS. CDR3 nucleotide sequence: TGTGCCAGCACCCCCCAGCGAGGGTATGGCTACACCTTC. It specifies CASTPQRGYGYTF.

The rearrangement links TRBV10-3 to TRBJ1-2; 8 bases are shared with TRBD1. This CDR3 has 14 amino acids. The germline V gene encodes CDR1 ENHRY and CDR2 SYGVKD. With 2 bases clipped from V and 4 bases from J, the junction kept 3 bases outside the gene matches. As DNA, the CDR3 is TGTGCCATCAGTGAGGGACAGGGCCGCTATGGCTACACCTTC. Amino acid sequence: CAISEGQGRYGYTF.

The chain uses TRBV25-1 and TRBJ2-7, with TRBD2 matching over 9 bases. Trimming took 8 bases from V and 3 from J; bases not matched to a gene: 11. The CDR3 is made up of 15 amino acids. Germline V CDR1 and CDR2: MGHDK, SYGVNS. In DNA form, the CDR3 reads TGTGCCAGCTCATGGGGTAGCGGGAGTCTCTACGAGCAGTACTTC. It encodes CASSWGSGSLYEQYF.

The rearrangement uses TRBV25-1 and TRBJ1-6; D ambiguous. CDR3 size: 13 residues. V gave up 7 bases and J gave up 11 bases, with 15 bases separating them. Germline values: CDR1 MGHDK, CDR2 SYGVNS. CDR3: CASNNDFITPLHF. The CDR3 DNA sequence: TGTGCCAGCAACAATGACTTCATCACACCCCTCCACTTT.

V is TRBV29-1 and J is TRBJ1-2; 8 bases are shared with TRBD1. The CDR3 length is 14 residues. CDR1 and CDR2 from the germline V gene are SQVTM and ANQGSEA. V was pared by 3 bases and J by 3 bases, with 6 bases of the junction left unmatched. The CDR3: CSVDGQGGDYGYTF. In DNA, the CDR3 is TGCAGCGTTGACGGACAGGGTGGTGACTATGGCTACACCTTC.

The V and J genes are TRBV25-1 and TRBJ1-1; D is undetermined. Between the trimmed V and J ends, which lost 4 bases and 10 bases, there was a span of 16 bases. The length of the CDR3 is 13 residues. Germline V CDR1 and CDR2: MGHDK, SYGVNS. The CDR3 spells CASSARDYGSAFF. The CDR3, as DNA: TGTGCCAGCAGTGCTAGAGATTACGGGTCAGCTTTCTTT. Filled out from reference TRBV25-1 and TRBJ1-1, the complete variable domain reads EADIYQTPRYLVIGTGKKITLECSQTMGHDKMYWYQQDPGMELHLIHYSYGVNSTEKGDLSSESTVSRIRTEHFPLTLESARPSHTSQYLCASSARDYGSAFFGQGTRLTVV.

This clonotype has just a few counts. The CDR3 region has the DNA TGTGCCAGCAGCTTTGGGAGTCAGGAGCAGTACTTC. Amino acids: CASSFGSQEQYF. The rearrangement joins TRBV5-8 to TRBJ2-7, with TRBD2 as a possible D gene (5 bases). Trimming took 2 bases from V and 7 from J, leaving 10 bases between them. The length of the CDR3 is 12 residues. From germline, CDR1 is SGHTS and CDR2 YDEGEE.

V is TRBV12-3 or TRBV12-4 and J is TRBJ1-2, with D possibly being TRBD1 (6 bases). The CDR3 is 12 amino acids. V was shortened by 5 bases and J by 6 bases, with 10 bases between the two germline ends. The CDR3 DNA sequence: TGTGCCAGCAGTACAGGGAGAGATGGCTACACCTTC. This gives the protein CASSTGRDGYTF.